A selection of T cell receptor beta chains follows, all from one sample in a study of molecular identifiers for immune sequencing clone quantification. TCRdb re-called the PCR reads through MiXCR, storing one row per CDR3 protein. This sample has some 590,000 distinct CDR3 sequences, with about 25% found just once. Sequenced input: naive CD8+ T cells from blood, with Jurkat cell RNA spiked in. Source of these receptors: a human donor in good health. Some libraries in this study had Jurkat cell RNA spiked in. CDR3s include the opening cysteine and the closing phenylalanine or tryptophan. The D gene is left open where the match is weak. A clone size is listed for some rows: how often the clone was seen (once, few, many), or a class if it is expanded.

size	D	J	V	CDR3	DNA
many	TRBD1	TRBJ1-5	TRBV30	CAWSSGQGNQPQHF	TGTGCCTGGAGCTCCGGACAGGGCAATCAGCCCCAGCATTTT
many	NA	TRBJ1-1	TRBV19	CASSIMGTEAFF	TGTGCCAGTAGTATAATGGGTACTGAAGCTTTCTTT
NA	NA	TRBJ2-1	TRBV27	CASSSPQAYNEQFF	TGTGCCAGCAGCTCCCCGCAGGCGTACAATGAGCAGTTCTTC
many	NA	TRBJ2-3	TRBV7-9	CASSSRYTSTDTQYF	TGTGCCAGCAGCTCCCGCTACACTAGCACAGATACGCAGTATTTT
many	NA	TRBJ2-7	TRBV27	CASSLTRDEQYF	TGTGCCAGCAGCCTGACTAGGGACGAGCAGTACTTC
few	TRBD1	TRBJ2-3	TRBV23-1	CASSQSIGPDRGADTQYF	TGCGCCAGCAGTCAATCGATTGGACCGGACAGGGGGGCCGATACGCAGTATTTT
many	NA	TRBJ1-1	TRBV7-9	CASTNTEAFF	TGTGCCAGCACGAACACTGAAGCTTTCTTT
few	NA	TRBJ1-4	TRBV11-2	CASSSGWRAGEKLFF	TGTGCCAGCAGCTCTGGCTGGAGGGCAGGGGAAAAACTGTTTTTT
many	TRBD1	TRBJ1-1	TRBV10-3	CAIRTGSATEAFF	TGTGCCATCAGGACAGGGTCGGCCACTGAAGCTTTCTTT
many	TRBD1	TRBJ1-5	TRBV7-9	CASSLVAGGYNQPQHF	TGTGCCAGCAGCTTAGTGGCAGGGGGCTACAATCAGCCCCAGCATTTT
NA	NA	TRBJ2-7	TRBV7-3	CAGSLIGSGEQYF	TGTGCCGGCAGCTTAATCGGGAGCGGCGAGCAGTACTTC
few	TRBD1	TRBJ2-7	TRBV28	CASSPQGAGENEQYF	TGTGCCAGCAGTCCACAGGGGGCCGGCGAGAACGAGCAGTACTTC
many	NA	TRBJ2-3	TRBV28	CASSPLPGAADTQYF	TGTGCCAGCAGTCCCCTTCCCGGGGCCGCAGATACGCAGTATTTT
many	TRBD1	TRBJ2-7	TRBV28	CASSNTGTASYEQYF	TGTGCCAGCAGTAATACCGGGACAGCCTCCTACGAGCAGTACTTC
NA	NA	TRBJ2-3	TRBV27	CASSGGIADTQYF	TGTGCCAGCAGTGGAGGGATTGCAGATACGCAGTATTTT
few	TRBD1	TRBJ1-5	TRBV6-2/TRBV6-3	CASSSTGQGVGNQPQHF	TGTGCCAGCAGTTCCACGGGACAGGGGGTGGGCAATCAGCCCCAGCATTTT
few	NA	TRBJ1-1	TRBV2	CASSEENTEAFF	TGTGCCAGCAGTGAAGAGAACACTGAAGCTTTCTTT
many	TRBD1	TRBJ1-5	TRBV20-1	CSARTGISNQPQHF	TGCAGTGCTAGGACAGGGATTAGCAATCAGCCCCAGCATTTT